The clone carrying this T cell receptor (beta chain) has a handful of counts. Its antigen is not known. The data were taken from a study of blood T cells in healthy people across ages. Study-wide results and caveats: Naive T cell percentage strongly correlated with TCR beta diversity. Calculation of diversity from one million T cells yielded estimates considered to be underestimates. Versus aged donors, long-lived donors had higher diversity and more naive CD4+ cells.

Primers used in a second PCR of about 6 to 11 cycles were a sample-barcoded 5' primer and a J-beta primer mix. MiXCR, run by TCRdb on the 5' RACE reads, gives a single entry per CDR3 protein. The sample lists 1.5 million to 1.9 million distinct CDR3 sequences, 42% occurring once. This CDR3 has 19 amino acids. Unmatched junction bases numbered 13, after V lost 7 bases and J lost 1 base. Looked up from germline, CDR1 is SGHTA and CDR2 is FQGTGA. The receptor was derived from a woman aged 18-29 years in good health. The gene calls are TRBV7-3 and TRBJ2-1, with TRBD2 matching 13 bases. Sequencing was carried out using blood. The CDR3 region is CASTTEGTSGNRSYNEQFF. The DNA for the CDR3 is TGTGCCAGCACAACCGAAGGGACTAGCGGGAATCGTTCCTACAATGAGCAGTTCTTC.